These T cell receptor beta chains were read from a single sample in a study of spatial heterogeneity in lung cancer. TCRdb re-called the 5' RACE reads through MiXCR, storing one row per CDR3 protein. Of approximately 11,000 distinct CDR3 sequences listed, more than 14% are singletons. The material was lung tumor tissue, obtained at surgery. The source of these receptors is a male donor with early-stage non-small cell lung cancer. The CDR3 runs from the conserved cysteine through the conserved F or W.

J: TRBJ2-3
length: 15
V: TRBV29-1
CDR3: CSVMPRDRGTYTQYF

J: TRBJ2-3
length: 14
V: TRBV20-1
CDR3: CSARQGASTDTQYF

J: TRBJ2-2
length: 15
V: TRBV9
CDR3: CASSRQGGDTGELFF

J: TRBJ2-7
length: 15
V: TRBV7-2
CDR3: CATSKGAGRAYEQYF

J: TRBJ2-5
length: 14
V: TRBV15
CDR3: CATGIAGGPGTQYF

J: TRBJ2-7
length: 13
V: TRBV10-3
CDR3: CAITSNTGGEQYF

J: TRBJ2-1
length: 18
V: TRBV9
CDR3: CASSVGGTSGSSYNEQFF

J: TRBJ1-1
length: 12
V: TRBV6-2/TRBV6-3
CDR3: CASSRPPGQTFF

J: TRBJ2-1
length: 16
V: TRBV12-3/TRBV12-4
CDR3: CASSEIAGSSYNEQFF

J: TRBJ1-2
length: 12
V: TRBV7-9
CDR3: CASSLEDDGYTF

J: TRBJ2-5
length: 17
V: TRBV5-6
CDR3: CASSISHRRANQETQYF

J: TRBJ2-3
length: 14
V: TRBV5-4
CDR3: CASSLGRGTDTQYF

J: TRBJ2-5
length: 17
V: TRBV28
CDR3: CASSLSFPPSLSETQYF

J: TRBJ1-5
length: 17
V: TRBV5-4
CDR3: CASSLNKGLYSNQPQHF

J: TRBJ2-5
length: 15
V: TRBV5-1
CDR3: CASWLAGGSQETQYF

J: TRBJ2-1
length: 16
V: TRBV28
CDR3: CASSSSGSISYNEQFF

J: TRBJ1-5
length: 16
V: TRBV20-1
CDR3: CSAGEQGSYSNQPQHF

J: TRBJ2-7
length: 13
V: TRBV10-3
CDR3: CAISDGRANEQYF

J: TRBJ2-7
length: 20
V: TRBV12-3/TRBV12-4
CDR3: CASSLGLGTGYNEGYYEQYF

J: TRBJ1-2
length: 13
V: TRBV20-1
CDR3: CSARGDRGYGYTF